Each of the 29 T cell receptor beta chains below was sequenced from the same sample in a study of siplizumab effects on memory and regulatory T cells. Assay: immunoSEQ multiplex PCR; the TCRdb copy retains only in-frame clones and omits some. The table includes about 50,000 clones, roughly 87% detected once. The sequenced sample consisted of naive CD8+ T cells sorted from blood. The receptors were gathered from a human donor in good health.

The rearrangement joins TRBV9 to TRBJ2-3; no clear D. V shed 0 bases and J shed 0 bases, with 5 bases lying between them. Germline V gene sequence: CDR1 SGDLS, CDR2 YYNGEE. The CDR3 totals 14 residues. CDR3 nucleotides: TGTGCCAGCAGCGTAGGTGAGAGCACAGATACGCAGTATTTT. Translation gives CASSVGESTDTQYF.

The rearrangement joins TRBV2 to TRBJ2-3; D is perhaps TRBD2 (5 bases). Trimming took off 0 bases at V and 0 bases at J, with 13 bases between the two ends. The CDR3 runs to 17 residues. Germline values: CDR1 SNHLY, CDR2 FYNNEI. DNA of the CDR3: TGTGCCAGCAGTGAAGCGGGAGCCCTCTCTAGCACAGATACGCAGTATTTT. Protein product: CASSEAGALSSTDTQYF.

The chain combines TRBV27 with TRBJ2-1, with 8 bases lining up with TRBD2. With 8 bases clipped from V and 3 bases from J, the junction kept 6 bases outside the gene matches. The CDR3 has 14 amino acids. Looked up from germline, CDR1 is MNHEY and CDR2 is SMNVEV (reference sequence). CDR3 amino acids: CASSGGAVYNEQFF. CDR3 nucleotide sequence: TGTGCCAGCTCCGGGGGGGCCGTCTACAATGAGCAGTTCTTC.

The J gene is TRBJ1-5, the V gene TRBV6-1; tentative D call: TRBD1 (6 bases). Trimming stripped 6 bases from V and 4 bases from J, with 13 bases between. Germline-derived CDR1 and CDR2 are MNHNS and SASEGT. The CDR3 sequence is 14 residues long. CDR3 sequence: CASSAIGGNQPQHF. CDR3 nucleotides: TGTGCCAGCAGCGCCATAGGGGGGAATCAGCCCCAGCATTTT.

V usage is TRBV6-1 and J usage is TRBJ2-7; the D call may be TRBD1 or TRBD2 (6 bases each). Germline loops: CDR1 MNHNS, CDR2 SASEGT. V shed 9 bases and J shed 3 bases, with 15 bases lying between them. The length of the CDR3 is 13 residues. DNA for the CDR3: TGTGCCAGAGAAGGGGGGAACCGCTACGAGCAGTACTTC. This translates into CAREGGNRYEQYF.

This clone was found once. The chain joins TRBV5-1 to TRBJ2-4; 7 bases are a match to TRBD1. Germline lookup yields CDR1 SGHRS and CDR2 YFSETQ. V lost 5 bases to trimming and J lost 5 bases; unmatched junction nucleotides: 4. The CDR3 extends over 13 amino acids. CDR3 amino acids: CASSLDRENIQYF. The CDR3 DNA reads TGCGCCAGCAGTCTCGACAGGGAAAACATTCAGTACTTC.

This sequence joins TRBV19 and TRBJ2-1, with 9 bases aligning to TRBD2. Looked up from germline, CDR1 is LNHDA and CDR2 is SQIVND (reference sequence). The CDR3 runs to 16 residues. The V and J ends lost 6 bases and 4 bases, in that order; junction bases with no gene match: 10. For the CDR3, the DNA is TGTGCCAGTAGCTGGTCTAGCGGGGCCCCTTACAATGAGCAGTTCTTC. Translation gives CASSWSSGAPYNEQFF.

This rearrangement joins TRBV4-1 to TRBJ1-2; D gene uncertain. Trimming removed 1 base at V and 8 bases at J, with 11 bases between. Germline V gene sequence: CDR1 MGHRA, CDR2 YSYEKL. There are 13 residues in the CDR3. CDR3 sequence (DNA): TGCGCCAGCAGCCAAGTTGGCGGGCAAGGCTACACCTTC. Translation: CASSQVGGQGYTF.

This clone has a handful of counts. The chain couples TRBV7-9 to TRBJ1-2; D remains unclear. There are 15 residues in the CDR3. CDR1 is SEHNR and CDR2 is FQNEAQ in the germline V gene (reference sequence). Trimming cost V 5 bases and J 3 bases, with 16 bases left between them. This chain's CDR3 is CASSPGVSDYYGYTF. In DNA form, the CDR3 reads TGTGCCAGCAGCCCCGGGGTATCGGACTACTATGGCTACACCTTC. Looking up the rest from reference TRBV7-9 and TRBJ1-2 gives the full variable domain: DTGVSQNPRHKITKRGQNVTFRCDPISEHNRLYWYRQTLGQGPEFLTYFQNEAQLEKSRLLSDRFSAERPKGSFSTLEIQRTEQGDSAMYLCASSPGVSDYYGYTFGSGTRLTVV.

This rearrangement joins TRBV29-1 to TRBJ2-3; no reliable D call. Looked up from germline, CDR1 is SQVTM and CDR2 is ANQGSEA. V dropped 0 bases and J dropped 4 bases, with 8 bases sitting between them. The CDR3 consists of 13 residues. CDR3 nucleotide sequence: TGCAGCGTTGAAGATCTGGGGTCAGATACGCAGTATTTT. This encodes CSVEDLGSDTQYF.

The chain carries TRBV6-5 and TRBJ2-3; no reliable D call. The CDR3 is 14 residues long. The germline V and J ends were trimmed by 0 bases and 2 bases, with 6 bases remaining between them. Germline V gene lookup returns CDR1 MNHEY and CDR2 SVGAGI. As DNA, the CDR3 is TGTGCCAGCAGTTACTCACGATACACAGATACGCAGTATTTT. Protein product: CASSYSRYTDTQYF.

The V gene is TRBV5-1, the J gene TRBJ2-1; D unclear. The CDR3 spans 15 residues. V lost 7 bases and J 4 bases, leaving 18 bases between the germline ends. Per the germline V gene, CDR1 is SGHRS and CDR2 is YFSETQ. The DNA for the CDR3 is TGCGCCAGCCGGTCCAGCAGGCCGCCTTACAATGAGCAGTTCTTC. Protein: CASRSSRPPYNEQFF.

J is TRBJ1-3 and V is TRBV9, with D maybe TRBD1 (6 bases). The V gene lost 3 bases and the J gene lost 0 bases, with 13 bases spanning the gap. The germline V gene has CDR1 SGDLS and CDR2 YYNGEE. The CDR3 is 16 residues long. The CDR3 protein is CASSDSGQISGNTIYF. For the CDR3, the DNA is TGTGCCAGCAGCGACTCTGGACAGATCTCTGGAAACACCATATATTTT.

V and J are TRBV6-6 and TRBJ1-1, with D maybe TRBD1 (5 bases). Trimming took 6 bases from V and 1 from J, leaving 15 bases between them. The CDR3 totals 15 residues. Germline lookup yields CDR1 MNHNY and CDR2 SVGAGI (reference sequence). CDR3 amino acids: CASRLDGGRNTEAFF. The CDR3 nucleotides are TGTGCCAGCAGACTCGACGGGGGTAGGAACACTGAAGCTTTCTTT.

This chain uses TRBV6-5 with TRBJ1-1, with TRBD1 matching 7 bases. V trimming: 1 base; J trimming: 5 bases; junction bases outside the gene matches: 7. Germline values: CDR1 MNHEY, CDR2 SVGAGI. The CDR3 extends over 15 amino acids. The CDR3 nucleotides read TGTGCCAGCAGTTACTACACAGGGGTTGGGACTGAAGCTTTCTTT. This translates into CASSYYTGVGTEAFF.

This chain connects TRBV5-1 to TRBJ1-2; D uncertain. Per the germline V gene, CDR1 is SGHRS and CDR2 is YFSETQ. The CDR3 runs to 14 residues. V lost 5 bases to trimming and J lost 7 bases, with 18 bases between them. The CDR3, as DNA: TGCGCCAGCAGGTCGGACGGGTTCTACTTTGGCTACACCTTC. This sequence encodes CASRSDGFYFGYTF.

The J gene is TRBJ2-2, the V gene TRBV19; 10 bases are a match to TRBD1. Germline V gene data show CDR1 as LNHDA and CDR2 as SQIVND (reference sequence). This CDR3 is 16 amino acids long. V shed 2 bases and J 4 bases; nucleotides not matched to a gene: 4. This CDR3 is CASSIWDRGSTGELFF. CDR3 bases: TGTGCCAGTAGTATATGGGACAGGGGAAGCACCGGGGAGCTGTTTTTT.

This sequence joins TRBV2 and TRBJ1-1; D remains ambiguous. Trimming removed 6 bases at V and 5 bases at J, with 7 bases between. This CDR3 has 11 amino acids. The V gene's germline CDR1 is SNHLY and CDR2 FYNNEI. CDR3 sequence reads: CASRDRTEAFF. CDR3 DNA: TGTGCCAGCAGGGATCGGACTGAAGCTTTCTTT.

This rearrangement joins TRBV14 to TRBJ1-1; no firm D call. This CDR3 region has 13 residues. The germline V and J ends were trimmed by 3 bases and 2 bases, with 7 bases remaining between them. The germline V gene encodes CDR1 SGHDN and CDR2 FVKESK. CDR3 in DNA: TGTGCCAGCAGCCATACGGTTAACACTGAAGCTTTCTTT. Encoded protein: CASSHTVNTEAFF. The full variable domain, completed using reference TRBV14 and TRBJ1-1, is EAGVTQFPSHSVIEKGQTVTLRCDPISGHDNLYWYRRVMGKEIKFLLHFVKESKQDESGMPNNRFLAERTGGTYSTLKVQPAELEDSGVYFCASSHTVNTEAFFGQGTRLTVV.

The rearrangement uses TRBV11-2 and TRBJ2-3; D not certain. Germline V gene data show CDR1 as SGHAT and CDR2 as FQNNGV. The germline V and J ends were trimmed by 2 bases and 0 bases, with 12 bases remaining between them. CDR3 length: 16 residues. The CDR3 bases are TGTGCCAGCAGCTTATGGGTTGGGCCCAGCACAGATACGCAGTATTTT. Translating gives CASSLWVGPSTDTQYF. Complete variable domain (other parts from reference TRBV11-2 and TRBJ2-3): EAGVAQSPRYKIIEKRQSVAFWCNPISGHATLYWYQQILGQGPKLLIQFQNNGVVDDSQLPKDRFSAERLKGVDSTLKIQPAKLEDSAVYLCASSLWVGPSTDTQYFGPGTRLTVL.

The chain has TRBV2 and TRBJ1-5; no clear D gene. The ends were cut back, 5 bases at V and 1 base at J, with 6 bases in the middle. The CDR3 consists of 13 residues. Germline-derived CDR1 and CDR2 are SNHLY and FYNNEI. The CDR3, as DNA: TGTGCCAGCAGTCCAATAAGCAATCAGCCCCAGCATTTT. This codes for CASSPISNQPQHF.

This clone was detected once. The CDR3 nucleotides read TGTGCCAGTAGTCTCCTCCCCGGCAACTATGGCTACACCTTC. Protein: CASSLLPGNYGYTF. The chain employs TRBV19 and TRBJ1-2; no clear D gene. Trimming removed 5 bases from V and 2 bases from J, with 12 bases in between. The length of the CDR3 is 14 residues. Per the germline V gene, CDR1 is LNHDA and CDR2 is SQIVND (reference sequence).

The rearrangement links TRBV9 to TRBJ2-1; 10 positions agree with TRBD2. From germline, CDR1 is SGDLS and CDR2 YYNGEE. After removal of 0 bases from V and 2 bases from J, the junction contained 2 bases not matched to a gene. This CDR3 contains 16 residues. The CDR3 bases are TGTGCCAGCAGCGTAGTAGGACTAGCGGCCTACAATGAGCAGTTCTTC. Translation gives CASSVVGLAAYNEQFF.

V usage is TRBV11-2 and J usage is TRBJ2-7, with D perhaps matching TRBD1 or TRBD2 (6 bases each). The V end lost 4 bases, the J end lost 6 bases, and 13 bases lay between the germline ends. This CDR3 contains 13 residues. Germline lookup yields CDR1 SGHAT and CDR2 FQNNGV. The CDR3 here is CASSSGALGEQYF. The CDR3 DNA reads TGTGCCAGCAGCTCGGGGGCACTTGGCGAGCAGTACTTC.

For the CDR3, the DNA is TGCGCCAGCAGCCTACGCACCTGGGACAGGGGCTCGCCGACCGTCACCGGGGAGCTGTTTTTT. Translating it yields CASSLRTWDRGSPTVTGELFF. The V gene is TRBV4-1, the J gene TRBJ2-2; TRBD1 agrees at 10 bases. Germline values: CDR1 MGHRA, CDR2 YSYEKL. This CDR3 region has 21 residues. V was clipped by 4 bases and J by 4 bases; unmatched bases: 21.

The CDR3 spells CAWNEGDYGYTF. The CDR3 DNA reads as TGTGCCTGGAACGAGGGGGACTATGGCTACACCTTC. The chain recombines TRBV30 with TRBJ1-2; D perhaps matches TRBD1 (6 bases). Between the trimmed V and J ends, which lost 4 bases and 3 bases, there was a span of 9 bases. Germline V lookup: CDR1 GTSNPN, CDR2 SVGIG (reference sequence). CDR3 length: 12 amino acids.

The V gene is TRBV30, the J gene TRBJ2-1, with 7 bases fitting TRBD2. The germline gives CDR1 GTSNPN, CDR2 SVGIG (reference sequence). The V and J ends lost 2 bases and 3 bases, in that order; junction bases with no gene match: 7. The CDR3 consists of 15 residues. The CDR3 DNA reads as TGTGCCTGGAGTTTAATAGCGGGCATCTACAATGAGCAGTTCTTC. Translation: CAWSLIAGIYNEQFF.

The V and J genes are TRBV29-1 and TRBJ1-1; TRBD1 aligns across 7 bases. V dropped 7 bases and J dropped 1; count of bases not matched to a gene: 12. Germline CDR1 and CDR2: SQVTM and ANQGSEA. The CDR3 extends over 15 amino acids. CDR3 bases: TGCAGCGGGTGGGGGACGACAGGGCCGAACACTGAAGCTTTCTTT. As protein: CSGWGTTGPNTEAFF.

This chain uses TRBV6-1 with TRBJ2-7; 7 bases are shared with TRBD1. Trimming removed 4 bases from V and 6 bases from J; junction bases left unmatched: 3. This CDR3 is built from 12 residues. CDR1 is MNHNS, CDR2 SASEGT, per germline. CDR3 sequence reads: CASSGHRGEQYF. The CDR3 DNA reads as TGTGCCAGCAGTGGACACAGGGGCGAGCAGTACTTC.